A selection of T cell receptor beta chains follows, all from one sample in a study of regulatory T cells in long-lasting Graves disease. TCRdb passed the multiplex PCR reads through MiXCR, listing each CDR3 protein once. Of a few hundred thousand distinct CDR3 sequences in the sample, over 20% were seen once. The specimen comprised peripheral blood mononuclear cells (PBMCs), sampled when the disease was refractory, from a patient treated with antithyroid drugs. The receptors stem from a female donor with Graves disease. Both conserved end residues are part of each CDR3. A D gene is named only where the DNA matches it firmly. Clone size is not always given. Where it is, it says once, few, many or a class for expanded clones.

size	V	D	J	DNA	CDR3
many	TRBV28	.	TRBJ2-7	TGTGCCAGCAGTTCGCCAGCCTACGAGCAGTACTTC	CASSSPAYEQYF
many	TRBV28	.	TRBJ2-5	TGTGCCGCTAGTGGCAGAGAGACCCAGTACTTC	CAASGRETQYF
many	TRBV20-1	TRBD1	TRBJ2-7	TGCAGACCCGGGACAGGGGATACCCACGAGCAGTACTTC	CRPGTGDTHEQYF
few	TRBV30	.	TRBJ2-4	TGTGCCTGGAGTGCCCCCCGTAAGACGCTAGCCAAAAACATTCAGTACTTC	CAWSAPRKTLAKNIQYF
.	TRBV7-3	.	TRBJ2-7	TGTGCCAGCAGCTTAGGGGGCAGGGGAGCCGAGCAGTACTTC	CASSLGGRGAEQYF
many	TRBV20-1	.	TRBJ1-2	TGCAGTGCTAGAGTCTTACCGGACAGCCTTTACGTTGGCTACACCTTC	CSARVLPDSLYVGYTF
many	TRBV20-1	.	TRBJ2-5	TGCAGTGCTAGGCCGGGCTCAGGGCGAGAGACCCAGTACTTC	CSARPGSGRETQYF
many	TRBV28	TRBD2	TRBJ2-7	TGTGCCAGCAGTATAAACGCCGAGCGGGAGTTGACCTACGAGCAGTACTTC	CASSINAERELTYEQYF
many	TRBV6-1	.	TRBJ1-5	TGTGCCAGCAGCTTTCATTTTAGGCAGCCCCAGCATTTT	CASSFHFRQPQHF
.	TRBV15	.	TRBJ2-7	TGTGCCACCAGCTCACGGGGGGCGGCCTCCTACGAGCAGTACTTC	CATSSRGAASYEQYF
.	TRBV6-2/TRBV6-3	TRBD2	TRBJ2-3	TGTGCCAGCAGTGATCACCTAGCGGGGGATACGCAGTATTTT	CASSDHLAGDTQYF
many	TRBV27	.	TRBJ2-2	TGTGCCAGCAGTTTATCGGAATACGGGGAGCTGTTTTTT	CASSLSEYGELFF
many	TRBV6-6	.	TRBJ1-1	TGTGCCAGCAGTTACTCGGCCCCCGGGGACATTGTTGGGGGTGAAGCTTTCTTT	CASSYSAPGDIVGGEAFF
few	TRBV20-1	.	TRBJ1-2	TGCAGTGCTAGAGATCCTCGGGACGGCAACTATGGCTACACCTTC	CSARDPRDGNYGYTF
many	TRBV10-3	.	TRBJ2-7	TGTGCCATCAGGGCAGTGGGGGCGGCCTACGAGCAGTACTTC	CAIRAVGAAYEQYF
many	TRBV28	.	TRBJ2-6	TGTGCCAGCTTAGACGGCGCTGGGGCCAACGTCCTGACTTTC	CASLDGAGANVLTF
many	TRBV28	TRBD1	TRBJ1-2	TGTGCCAGCACCAAACCACAGGGGGCGGGCTATGGCTACACCTTC	CASTKPQGAGYGYTF
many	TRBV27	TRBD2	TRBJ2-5	TGTGCCAGCAGTTCTCCTAGCGGGAGGGATTTCCAAGAGACCCAGTACTTC	CASSSPSGRDFQETQYF
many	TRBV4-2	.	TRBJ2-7	TGTGCCAGCAGCCAAGGAGTCGGTGGGGTCGACGAGCAGTACTTC	CASSQGVGGVDEQYF
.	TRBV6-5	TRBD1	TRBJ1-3	TGTGCCAGCAGTTACTCGCTCGAGGGGGCGAACACCATATATTTT	CASSYSLEGANTIYF
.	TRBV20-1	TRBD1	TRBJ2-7	TGCAGTAACAGGACCCCGGGACAGGGACACGAGCAGTACTTC	CSNRTPGQGHEQYF
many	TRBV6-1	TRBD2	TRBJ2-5	TGTGCCAGCAGTCCGAGACTAGCGGGAGGAGAGACCCAGTACTTC	CASSPRLAGGETQYF
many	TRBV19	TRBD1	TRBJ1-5	TGTGCCAGTTCCGCGGACAGGGTGAATCAGCCCCAGCATTTT	CASSADRVNQPQHF
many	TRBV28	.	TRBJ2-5	TGTGCCACTCCCTTGGCTAGGGGGCAAGAGACCCAGTACTTC	CATPLARGQETQYF
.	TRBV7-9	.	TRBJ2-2	TGTGCCACCCCCTCCCCAGGGGACACCGGGGAGCTGTTTTTT	CATPSPGDTGELFF
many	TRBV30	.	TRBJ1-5	TGTGCCTGCGGACTCGGCAATCAGCCCCAGCATTTT	CACGLGNQPQHF
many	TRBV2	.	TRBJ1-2	TGTGCCAGCAGTGCTACGACGGAGTACGATGGCTACACCTTC	CASSATTEYDGYTF
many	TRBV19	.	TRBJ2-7	TGTGCCAGTAAGGGCCGGAACTCCTACGAGCAGTACTTC	CASKGRNSYEQYF
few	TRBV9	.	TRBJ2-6	TGTGCCAGCAGCGAATACAGCGGCTCTGGGGCCAACGTCCTGACTTTC	CASSEYSGSGANVLTF
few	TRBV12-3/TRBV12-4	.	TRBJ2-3	TGTGCCAGCAGGTTCCAGGGATGGTTGCCAGATACGCAGTATTTT	CASRFQGWLPDTQYF
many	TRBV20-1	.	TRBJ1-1	TGCAGTGCTAGGAAGGGTGGTACTGAAGCTTTCTTT	CSARKGGTEAFF
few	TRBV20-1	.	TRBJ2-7	TGCAGTGCAAATCCTGGGGGGGCGCCGGTGCAGTACTTC	CSANPGGAPVQYF
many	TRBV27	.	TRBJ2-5	TGTGCCAGCAGTTTATCTCGGCAGGGGGAGACCCAGTACTTC	CASSLSRQGETQYF
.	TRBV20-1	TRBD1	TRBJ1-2	TGCAGTGCTAGAGCCCTCGGACAGGGGTATGGCTACACCTTC	CSARALGQGYGYTF
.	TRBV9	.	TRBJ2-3	TGTGCCAGCAGCGTAGACTCGACTCCGACAGATACGCAGTATTTT	CASSVDSTPTDTQYF
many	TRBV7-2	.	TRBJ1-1	TGTGCCAGCAGCTTAGCCGTATTGCGGGGGGCGAAGACTGAAGCTTTCTTT	CASSLAVLRGAKTEAFF
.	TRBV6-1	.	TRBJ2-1	TGTGCCAGCAGTGATTGGGGGCTCCACAATGAGCAGTTCTTC	CASSDWGLHNEQFF
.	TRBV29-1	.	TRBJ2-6	TGCAGCGTTGAGTGGTCAGCCACACTCCGGGGGGGGGCCAACGTCCTGACTTTC	CSVEWSATLRGGANVLTF
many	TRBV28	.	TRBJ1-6	TGTGCCACCACGAGGACAGTCACCTATAATTCACCCCTCCACTTT	CATTRTVTYNSPLHF
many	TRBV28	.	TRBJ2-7	TGTGCCAGCAGTTGCGTCCCCGGGACAAACTACGAGCAGTACTTC	CASSCVPGTNYEQYF
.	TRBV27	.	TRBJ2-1	TGTGCCAGCAGTTTATCGGTGAGCAATGAGCAGTTCTTC	CASSLSVSNEQFF
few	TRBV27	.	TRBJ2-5	TGTGCCAGCAGTTTAGCCGGGGACGGGCAAGAGACCCAGTACTTC	CASSLAGDGQETQYF
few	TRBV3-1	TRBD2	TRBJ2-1	TGTGCCAGCAGCCAAGTTGCGGGAGGGTTTTGGAATGAGCAGTTCTTC	CASSQVAGGFWNEQFF
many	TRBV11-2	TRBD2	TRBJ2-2	TGTGCCAGCAGCTTCGGGACTAGCGGGGTAAACACCGGGGAGCTGTTTTTT	CASSFGTSGVNTGELFF
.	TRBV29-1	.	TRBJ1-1	TGCAGCGTTGAAGTTGCTTGGCAGGGCGGTGAAGCTTTCTTT	CSVEVAWQGGEAFF
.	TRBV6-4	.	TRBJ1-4	TGTGCCAGCAGTGCCGACAGAAGCGGCACAACTAATGAAAAACTGTTTTTT	CASSADRSGTTNEKLFF
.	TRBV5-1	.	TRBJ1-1	TGCGCCAGCAGCGCGGCCGGGACGGAGAACACTGAAGCTTTCTTT	CASSAAGTENTEAFF
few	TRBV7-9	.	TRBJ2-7	TGTGCCAGCAGCTTATGGGGTGCCTTGACCTACGAGCAGTACTTC	CASSLWGALTYEQYF
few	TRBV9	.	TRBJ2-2	TGTGCCAGCAGCGTAGATGTCAGCGTCACCGGGGAGCTGTTTTTT	CASSVDVSVTGELFF
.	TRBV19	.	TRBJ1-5	TGTGCCAGTAGTATTGGGTCGGCGCTGGGTCAGCCCCAGCATTTT	CASSIGSALGQPQHF
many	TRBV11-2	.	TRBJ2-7	TGTGCCAGCGCGATAGACGAGCAGTACTTC	CASAIDEQYF
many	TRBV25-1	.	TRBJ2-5	TGTGCCAGCAGTGAAGGTCAGCGACTCCAAGAGACCCAGTACTTC	CASSEGQRLQETQYF
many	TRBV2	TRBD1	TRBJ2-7	TGTGCCAGCAGTCCCGGGACAGGATGGTACGAGCAGTACTTC	CASSPGTGWYEQYF
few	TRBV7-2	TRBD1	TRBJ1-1	TGTGCCGGCAGCCTTGGGACAGGGTGGGACACTGAAGCTTTCTTT	CAGSLGTGWDTEAFF
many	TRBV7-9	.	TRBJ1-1	TGTGCCAGCAGCTTATACTCCGACAGCAACACTGAAGCTTTCTTT	CASSLYSDSNTEAFF
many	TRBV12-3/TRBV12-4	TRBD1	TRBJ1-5	TGTGCCAGCAGGAGAGGGGGCGCGAGCAATCAGCCCCAGCATTTT	CASRRGGASNQPQHF
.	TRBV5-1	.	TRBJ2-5	TGCGCCAGCAGCACCGGGGGTCGAGAGACCCAGTACTTC	CASSTGGRETQYF
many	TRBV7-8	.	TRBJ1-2	TGTGCCAGCAGCCTCCCCACAGGGAACTATGGCTACACCTTC	CASSLPTGNYGYTF